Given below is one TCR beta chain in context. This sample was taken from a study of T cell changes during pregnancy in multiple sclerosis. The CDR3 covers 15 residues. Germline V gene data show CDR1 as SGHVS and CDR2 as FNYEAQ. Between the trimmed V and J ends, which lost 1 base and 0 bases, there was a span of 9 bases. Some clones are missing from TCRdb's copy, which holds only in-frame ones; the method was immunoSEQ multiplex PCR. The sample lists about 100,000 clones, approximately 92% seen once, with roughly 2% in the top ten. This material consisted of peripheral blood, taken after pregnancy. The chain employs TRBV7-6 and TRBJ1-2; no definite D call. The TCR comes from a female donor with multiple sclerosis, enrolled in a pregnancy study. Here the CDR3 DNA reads TGTGCCAGCAGCTTAGACGTAGCAGCTAACTATGGCTACACCTTC. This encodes CASSLDVAANYGYTF.